This entry features one TCR beta chain sequence. Study processing details: Estimated nucleated cell counts came from reference gene primer amplification. The repertoire was sequenced with immunoSEQ multiplex PCR; TCRdb's copy has only in-frame clones and lacks some. V and J calls and clone size are as listed in that table; D and trimming were resolved from the DNA. The sample lists 85,000 to 100,000 clones, over 75% occurring once. The germline V gene has CDR1 SGHTA and CDR2 FQGNSA. This CDR3 region has 13 residues. V gave up 5 bases and J gave up 7 bases, with 9 bases separating them. This sample is drawn from a study of blood T cell repertoires in COVID-19. The wider study: Samples of COVID-19 (acute and convalescent) were obtained from the United States, Italy and Spain. In each case, the material was cDNA or gDNA derived from T cells, B-cell-depleted T cells, or PBMCs.

The receptor was isolated from a man in his 60s with acute or convalescent COVID-19. The chain recombines TRBV7-2 with TRBJ1-6; D is possibly TRBD1 (5 bases). Sequencing was performed on peripheral blood. This chain's CDR3 is CASSPGANSPLHF. For the CDR3, the DNA is TGTGCCAGCAGCCCTGGGGCAAATTCACCCCTCCACTTT.